The present TCR beta chain was sequenced within a study of glioma-infiltrating T cells after dendritic cell vaccination. CDR3 length: 13 residues. V lost 8 bases to trimming and J lost 7 bases, with 14 bases between them. The germline CDR1 and CDR2 sequences are MNHNS and SASEGT. The PCR used 60 V beta and 13 J beta primers. TCRdb's copy holds only in-frame clones and misses some; the assay was immunoSEQ multiplex PCR. This table has under 70,000 clones, approximately 78% appearing once. The material was blood, obtained before dendritic cell vaccination. The chain is built from TRBV6-1 and TRBJ1-4, with D perhaps matching TRBD1 (6 bases). This sequence was found in a human donor with glioblastoma. The CDR3 region is CASARGGFEKLFF. As DNA, the CDR3 is TGTGCCAGCGCCCGGGGGGGCTTTGAAAAACTGTTTTTT.